This T cell receptor (beta chain) is drawn from a study of T-cell reconstitution after alpha-beta-depleted transplantation in children. Unique molecular identifiers were incorporated into the prepared TCRbeta library. TCRdb re-called the PCR reads through MiXCR, storing one row per CDR3 protein. Among 85,000 to 120,000 distinct CDR3 sequences listed, about 5.6% were seen once. This CDR3 has 12 amino acids. Germline CDR1 is MDHEN and CDR2 is SYDVKM. Trimming cost V 2 bases and J 12 bases, with 14 bases left between them. The table lists this clonotype with many counts. The antigen is undetermined. Whole-study findings and limits: T-cell counts and diversity were attributed mostly to newly produced T cells one year after transplant. Several hundred expanded graft clones reportedly were the source of alpha-beta T cells about two months after transplant. At day 60, the high TCRbeta diversity found in some patients originated from recipient T cells and thymic progenitors that had survived.

The chain is built from TRBV28 and TRBJ2-7, with D possibly being TRBD1 (5 bases). The sample was PBMCs, mostly from graft donor cells, taken 60 days after TCRalphabeta/CD19-depleted stem cell transplant. The clonotype originates from a female patient between 2 and 15 years old who had a stem cell transplant for Fanconi anemia, so the T cells may come from the graft donor. CDR3 amino acids: CASSLQGRSRYF. The DNA of the CDR3 is TGTGCCAGCAGTTTACAGGGCCGTTCCCGGTACTTC.